Presented here are 3 T cell receptor beta chains from one specimen sequenced in a study of blood T cell repertoires in COVID-19. Clones were read by immunoSEQ multiplex PCR, and TCRdb kept only the in-frame ones, dropping some. The repertoire holds about 210,000 clones, with roughly 89% as singletons. The specimen sequenced was PBMCs or T cells enriched from blood (not recorded which). Receptor source: a man aged 18 to 30 with acute COVID-19.

This rearrangement joins TRBV11-3 to TRBJ2-2, with 10 bases fitting TRBD2. The germline V gene has CDR1 SGHNT and CDR2 YENEEA. The junction had 9 bases not matched to a gene; V was cut back by 5 bases and J by 0 bases. The CDR3 extends over 18 amino acids. The CDR3 DNA is TGTGCCAGCAGCCCCGCGGGAAGCGGGAGGGCGAACACCGGGGAGCTGTTTTTT. As protein: CASSPAGSGRANTGELFF.

The V call is TRBV19, the J call TRBJ2-1, with 12 bases that match TRBD2. Trimming cost V 6 bases and J 7 bases; bases outside gene matches: 7. There are 15 residues in the CDR3. CDR1 is LNHDA, CDR2 SQIVND, per germline (reference sequence). CDR3 in amino acids: CASRWTSGKHNEQFF. CDR3 DNA: TGTGCCAGTAGGTGGACTAGCGGGAAACATAATGAGCAGTTCTTC.

This chain joins TRBV7-9 and TRBJ2-7; 8 bases fit TRBD2. The V gene's germline CDR1 is SEHNR and CDR2 FQNEAQ (reference sequence). The CDR3 loop spans 13 amino acids. The ends lost 4 bases at V and 7 bases at J; junction bases unmatched: 6. The CDR3 protein is CASSSNGGEEQYF. The CDR3 DNA sequence: TGTGCCAGCAGCTCTAACGGGGGGGAAGAGCAGTACTTC.